The clone carrying this T cell receptor (beta chain) was recorded a few times. Its antigen is still unknown. Sequencing used immunoSEQ multiplex PCR; TCRdb keeps in-frame clones, though not all of them. The sample contains about 9,200 clones, roughly three fifths of which appear only once. This CDR3 is built from 13 residues. Germline V lookup: CDR1 SEHNR, CDR2 FQNEAQ (reference sequence). Between the trimmed V and J ends, which lost 4 bases and 5 bases, there was a span of 9 bases. This sample is drawn from a study of radiation and T cells in renal cell carcinoma. The study, taken as a whole, reports: Compared with controls, irradiated tumors had more, larger dominant CDR3 motifs.

Noted treatment: 15 Gy SBRT to primary tumor, nephrectomy 4 weeks later. The clonotype comes from a man aged 55-75 years with renal cell carcinoma. The material sequenced was tumor tissue, taken from a patient whose treatment included radiotherapy and nephrectomy. This chain uses TRBV7-9 with TRBJ2-1; D gene ambiguous. CDR3 sequence: CASSSALDNEQFF. CDR3 nucleotides: TGTGCCAGCAGCTCCGCGCTAGACAATGAGCAGTTCTTC.